The source of this T cell receptor (beta chain) is a study of blood T cell repertoires in COVID-19 (dated by TCRdb to about 2020). As for the study more broadly: Collaborator samples came from the United States, Italy and Spain and covered acute and convalescent phases of COVID-19. Where HLA class I and class II types were available, the types were taken from metadata supplied by the sample provider, not from assay-based typing. The repertoires were released in a freely available public database intended as a resource for research on the immune response to SARS-CoV-2. Samples came from the ongoing ImmuneRACE study (first 160 participants) plus 1,254 subjects from 6 global collaborators. The material from the prospective study consisted of cDNA or gDNA derived from T cells, B-cell-depleted T cells, or PBMCs. Nearly every sample came with metadata listing a de-identified subject ID, COVID-19 status, age in years and sex. Deeply sampled blood TCRbeta repertoires from subjects exposed to, actively infected with, or recovered from COVID-19 were included in the dataset.

In Seattle, one collaborating source enrolled patients while the infection was active and tracked those patients longitudinally over the course of disease. Whole blood was collected in K2EDTA tubes by collaborating institutions according to the institutions' own protocols. For TCRbeta analysis, collaborator samples were shipped as frozen whole blood, as isolated PBMCs, or as DNA extracted from either sample type. The full study reports these points: The quantity of clinical and demographic metadata differed by source and by participant and was supplied without curation.

TCRbeta CDR3 regions were amplified from genomic DNA using the immunoSEQ Assay, a bias-controlled multiplex PCR. On the study's bioinformatics: The number of nucleated cells in each sample was estimated from the amplification of reference gene primers within the assay. To quantify the absolute abundance of each unique TCRbeta CDR3 rearrangement, sequence reads were collapsed and filtered. For each sample, productive Simpson clonality was calculated as the square root of Simpson's diversity index across productive rearrangements. This is the immuneACCESS table as TCRdb keeps it, with only in-frame sequences that have V and J called. A part of the clones is gone; compared with another copy, unresolved V genes explain less than half, and the rest is unexplained. Clonal size and the V and J genes are those of that table, whereas D and trimming came from the DNA. The sample table lists about 300,000 clones, over 85% of them with a count of one. Of the sample, about 1.7% falls within the top ten clones.

As to this clone: Its binding antigen is unknown. No much larger clone exists at a distance of one base, and base qualities are not known.

V is pared back by 0 bases and J by 1 base, with 18 bases lying between the germline termini. The CDR3 numbers 18 residues from cysteine through phenylalanine. The sequence is cut down to CDR3 DNA, 54 bases in frame from base 1. Via the germline V gene, CDR1 is SGHVS and CDR2 FNYEAQ. This sequence was found in a woman aged 25 to 39 with COVID-19, enrolled during active disease. Sequencing was carried out using peripheral blood. Here the chain combines TRBV7-6 and TRBJ1-1; D gene: possibly TRBD1, on 6 matching bases. The CDR3 is CASSLASSGGATNTEAFF. The DNA sequence is given as TGTGCCAGCAGCTTAGCCTCAAGCGGGGGGGCTACGAACACTGAAGCTTTCTTT.